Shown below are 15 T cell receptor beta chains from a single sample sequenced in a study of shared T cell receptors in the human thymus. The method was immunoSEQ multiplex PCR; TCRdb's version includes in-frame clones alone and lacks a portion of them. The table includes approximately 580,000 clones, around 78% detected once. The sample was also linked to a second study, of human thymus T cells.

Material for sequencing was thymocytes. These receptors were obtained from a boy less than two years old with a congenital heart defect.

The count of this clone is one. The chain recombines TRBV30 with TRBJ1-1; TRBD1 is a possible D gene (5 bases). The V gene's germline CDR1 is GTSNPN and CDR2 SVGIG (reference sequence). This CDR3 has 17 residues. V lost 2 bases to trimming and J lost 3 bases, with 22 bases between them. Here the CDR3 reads CAWSPHTGGVMDTEAFF. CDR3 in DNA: TGTGCCTGGAGTCCACACACGGGGGGGGTGATGGACACTGAAGCTTTCTTT.

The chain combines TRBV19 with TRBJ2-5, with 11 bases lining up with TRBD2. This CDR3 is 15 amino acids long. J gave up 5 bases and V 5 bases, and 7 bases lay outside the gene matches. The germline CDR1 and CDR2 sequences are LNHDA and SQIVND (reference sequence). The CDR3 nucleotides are TGTGCCAGTAGTGGTTGGCTAGCGGGAGGTGAGACCCAGTACTTC. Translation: CASSGWLAGGETQYF. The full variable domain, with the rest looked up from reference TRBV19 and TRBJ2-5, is DGGITQSPKYLFRKEGQNVTLSCEQNLNHDAMYWYRQDPGQGLRLIYYSQIVNDFQKGDIAEGYSVSREKKESFPLTVTSAQKNPTAFYLCASSGWLAGGETQYFGPGTRLLVL.

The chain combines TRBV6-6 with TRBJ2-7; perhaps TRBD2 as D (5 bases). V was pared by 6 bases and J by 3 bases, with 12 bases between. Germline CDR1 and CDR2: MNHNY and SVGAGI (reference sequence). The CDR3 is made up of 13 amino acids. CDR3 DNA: TGTGCCAGCAGCCAGGACTTCGTCTACGAGCAGTACTTC. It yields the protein CASSQDFVYEQYF.

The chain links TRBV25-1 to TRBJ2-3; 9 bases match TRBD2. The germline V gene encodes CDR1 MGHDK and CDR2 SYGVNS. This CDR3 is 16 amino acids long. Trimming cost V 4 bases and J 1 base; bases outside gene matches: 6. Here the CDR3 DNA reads TGTGCCAGCAGTGTCAACCAGCGGGAGGGCACAGATACGCAGTATTTT. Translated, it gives CASSVNQREGTDTQYF.

DNA of the CDR3: TGTGCCAGCAGCCGCGACAGGGGCTACCCCTACGAGCAGTACTTC. Translated: CASSRDRGYPYEQYF. This chain links TRBV28 with TRBJ2-7, with TRBD1 matching 8 bases. CDR1 is MDHEN, CDR2 SYDVKM, per germline. J gave up 2 bases and V 6 bases, and 9 bases lay outside the gene matches. CDR3 length equals 15 residues.

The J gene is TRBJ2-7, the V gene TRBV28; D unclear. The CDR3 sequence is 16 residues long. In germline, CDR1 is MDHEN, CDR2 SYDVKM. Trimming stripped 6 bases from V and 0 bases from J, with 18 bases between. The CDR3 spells CASSLPRFIPSYEQYF. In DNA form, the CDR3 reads TGTGCCAGCAGCCTACCTAGGTTTATCCCCTCCTACGAGCAGTACTTC.

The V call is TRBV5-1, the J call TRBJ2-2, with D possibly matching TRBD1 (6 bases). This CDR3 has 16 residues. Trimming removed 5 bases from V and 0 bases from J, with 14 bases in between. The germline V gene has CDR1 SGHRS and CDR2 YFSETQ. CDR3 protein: CASRRQDLTNTGELFF. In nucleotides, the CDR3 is TGCGCCAGCAGGAGACAGGACCTAACGAACACCGGGGAGCTGTTTTTT.

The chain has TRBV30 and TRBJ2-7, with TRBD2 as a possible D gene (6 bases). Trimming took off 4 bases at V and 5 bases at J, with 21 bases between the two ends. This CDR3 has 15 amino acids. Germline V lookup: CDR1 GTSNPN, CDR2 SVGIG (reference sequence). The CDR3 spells CAWKLLAAALNEQYF. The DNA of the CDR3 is TGTGCCTGGAAACTCTTAGCGGCCGCTCTCAACGAGCAGTACTTC.

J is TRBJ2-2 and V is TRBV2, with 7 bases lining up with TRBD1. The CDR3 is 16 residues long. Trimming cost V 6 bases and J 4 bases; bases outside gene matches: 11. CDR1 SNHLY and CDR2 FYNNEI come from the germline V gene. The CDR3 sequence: CASRGETGSSTGELFF. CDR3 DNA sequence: TGTGCCAGCAGGGGAGAGACAGGGTCGAGCACCGGGGAGCTGTTTTTT.

The CDR3 DNA follows: TGTGCCAGCAGCTTGTTGGCTAGCGGACCACACAATGAGCAGTTCTTC. This gives the protein CASSLLASGPHNEQFF. The chain employs TRBV5-6 and TRBJ2-1; 7 positions agree with TRBD2. The CDR3 is 16 amino acids. After removal of 1 base from V and 5 bases from J, the junction contained 9 bases not matched to a gene. Germline CDR1 reads SGHDT; CDR2 reads YYEEEE.

The CDR3 DNA is TGTGCCAGCAGCATAACTAGCGGGAGGGCCGATGAGACCCAGTACTTC. This translates into CASSITSGRADETQYF. The chain recombines TRBV13 with TRBJ2-5; TRBD2 matches 13 bases. V dropped 5 bases and J dropped 5; count of bases not matched to a gene: 8. CDR1 is PRHDT, CDR2 FYEKMQ, per germline (reference sequence). This CDR3 spans 16 amino acids.

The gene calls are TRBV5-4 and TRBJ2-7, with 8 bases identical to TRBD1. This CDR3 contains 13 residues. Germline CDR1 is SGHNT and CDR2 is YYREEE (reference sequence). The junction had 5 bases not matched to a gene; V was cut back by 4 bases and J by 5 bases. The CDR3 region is CASSLDRAHEQYF. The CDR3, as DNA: TGTGCCAGCAGCCTGGACAGGGCCCACGAGCAGTACTTC.

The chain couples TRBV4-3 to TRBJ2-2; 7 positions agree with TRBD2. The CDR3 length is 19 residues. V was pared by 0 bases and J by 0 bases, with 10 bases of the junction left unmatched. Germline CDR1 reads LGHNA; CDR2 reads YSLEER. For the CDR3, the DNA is TGCGCCAGCAGCCAAGATGTGGCGACTAGCCGATCGAACACCGGGGAGCTGTTTTTT. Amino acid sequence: CASSQDVATSRSNTGELFF.

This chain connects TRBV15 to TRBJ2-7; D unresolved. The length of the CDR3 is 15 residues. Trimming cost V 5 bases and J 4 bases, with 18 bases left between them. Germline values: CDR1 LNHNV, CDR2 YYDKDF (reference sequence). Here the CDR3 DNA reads TGTGCCACCAGCCCCCCCCTACCTTTTACGTACGAGCAGTACTTC. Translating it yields CATSPPLPFTYEQYF.

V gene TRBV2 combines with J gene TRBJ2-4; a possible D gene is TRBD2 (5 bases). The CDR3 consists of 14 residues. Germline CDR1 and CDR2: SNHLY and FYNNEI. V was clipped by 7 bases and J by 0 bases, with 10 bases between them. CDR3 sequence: CASTQEVAKNIQYF. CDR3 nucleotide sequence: TGTGCCAGCACTCAGGAGGTAGCCAAAAACATTCAGTACTTC.